A single sample is the source of the 3 T cell receptor beta chains below, sequenced in a study of OX40 agonist ivuxolimab in advanced cancers. Clones were sequenced by immunoSEQ multiplex PCR, and TCRdb holds only the in-frame ones, with some missing. The sample holds about 97,000 clones, 70% to 90% seen once. The sequenced sample was CD4+ or CD8+ T cells sorted from blood, obtained in a trial of the OX40 agonist ivuxolimab. The receptors originated from an adult with an advanced solid tumor such as melanoma, head and neck, liver or kidney cancer.

The chain links TRBV6-5 to TRBJ2-7; the match to TRBD2 covers 13 bases. V shed 6 bases and J 4 bases; nucleotides not matched to a gene: 6. The CDR3 is 15 residues long. Per germline, CDR1 MNHEY and CDR2 SVGAGI. CDR3 in amino acids: CASSPGLAGIYEQYF. DNA of the CDR3: TGTGCCAGCAGCCCGGGACTAGCGGGGATTTACGAGCAGTACTTC.

The V and J genes are TRBV5-1 and TRBJ2-5; 7 bases agree with TRBD1. CDR1 and CDR2 (germline): SGHRS, YFSETQ. The ends lost 2 bases at V and 0 bases at J; junction bases unmatched: 4. The CDR3 has 15 amino acids. CDR3 DNA: TGCGCCAGCAGCTTACAGGGGTGGTACCAAGAGACCCAGTACTTC. Translation gives CASSLQGWYQETQYF.

The chain carries TRBV7-9 and TRBJ1-1; 7 bases match TRBD1. The CDR3 spans 12 residues. From germline, CDR1 is SEHNR and CDR2 FQNEAQ (reference sequence). V was clipped by 4 bases and J by 11 bases; unmatched bases: 7. CDR3 protein: CASSYDRVGAFF. The CDR3 region has the DNA TGTGCCAGCAGCTACGACAGGGTAGGTGCTTTCTTT.